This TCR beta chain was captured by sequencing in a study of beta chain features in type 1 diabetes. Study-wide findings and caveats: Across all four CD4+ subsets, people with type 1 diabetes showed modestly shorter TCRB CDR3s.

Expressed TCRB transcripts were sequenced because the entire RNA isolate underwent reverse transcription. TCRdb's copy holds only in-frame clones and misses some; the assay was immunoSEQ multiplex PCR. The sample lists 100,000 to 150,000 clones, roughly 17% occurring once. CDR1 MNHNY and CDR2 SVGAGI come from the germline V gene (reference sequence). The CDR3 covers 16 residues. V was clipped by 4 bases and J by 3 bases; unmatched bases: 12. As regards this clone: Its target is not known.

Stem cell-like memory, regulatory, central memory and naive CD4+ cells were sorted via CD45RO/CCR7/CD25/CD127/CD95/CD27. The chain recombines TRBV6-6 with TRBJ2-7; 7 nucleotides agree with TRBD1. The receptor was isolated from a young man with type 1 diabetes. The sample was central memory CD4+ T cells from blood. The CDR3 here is CASSSNSGTVNYEQYF. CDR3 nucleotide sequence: TGTGCCAGCAGTTCTAATTCCGGGACAGTTAACTACGAGCAGTACTTC.